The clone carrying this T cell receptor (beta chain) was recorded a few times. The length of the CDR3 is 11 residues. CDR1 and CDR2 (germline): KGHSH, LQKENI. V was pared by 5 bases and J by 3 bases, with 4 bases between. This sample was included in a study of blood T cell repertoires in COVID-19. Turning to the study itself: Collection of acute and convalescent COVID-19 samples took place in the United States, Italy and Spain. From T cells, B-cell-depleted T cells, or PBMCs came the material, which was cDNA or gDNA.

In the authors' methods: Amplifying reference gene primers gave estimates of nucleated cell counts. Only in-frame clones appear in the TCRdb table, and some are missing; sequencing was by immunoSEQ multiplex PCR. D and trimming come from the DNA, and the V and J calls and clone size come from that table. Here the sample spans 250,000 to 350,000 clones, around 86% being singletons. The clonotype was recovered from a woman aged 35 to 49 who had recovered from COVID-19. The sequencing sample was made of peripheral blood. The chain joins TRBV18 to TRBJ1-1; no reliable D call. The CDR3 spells CASSAYTEAFF. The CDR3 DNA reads TGTGCCAGCTCAGCGTACACTGAAGCTTTCTTT. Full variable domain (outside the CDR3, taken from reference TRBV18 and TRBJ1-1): NAGVMQNPRHLVRRRGQEARLRCSPMKGHSHVYWYRQLPEEGLKFMVYLQKENIIDESGMPKERFSAEFPKEGPSILRIQQVVRGDSAAYFCASSAYTEAFFGQGTRLTVV.